The clone carrying this T cell receptor beta chain has just one count. Authors' processing steps: Reference gene primer amplification yielded estimated nucleated cell counts. Here immunoSEQ multiplex PCR was the method, and the copy in TCRdb shows in-frame clones only, minus some. V and J calls and clone size are those listed in that table; D and trimming were worked out from the DNA. The sample comprises about 220,000 clones, more than 65% of which are singletons, and about 3.6% rests with the top ten. This entry is derived from a study of blood T cell repertoires in COVID-19. At the level of the study: Sites across the United States, Italy and Spain contributed samples from acute and convalescent COVID-19. Nucleic acid was either cDNA or gDNA, and it came from T cells, B-cell-depleted T cells, or PBMCs.

The CDR3 runs 16 residues. The germline V gene encodes CDR1 ENHRY and CDR2 SYGVKD. The J segment lost 2 bases and the V segment lost 9 bases, leaving 9 bases of the junction unmatched. This receptor was obtained from a woman of 80 years or more with acute or convalescent COVID-19. This chain uses TRBV10-3 with TRBJ2-2, with 10 bases that match TRBD1. The sequenced sample was peripheral blood. The DNA for the CDR3 is TGTGCCATGAGACAGGGGGCCTCGTTCAACACCGGGGAGCTGTTTTTT. Protein sequence: CAMRQGASFNTGELFF.